This T cell receptor beta chain is from a study of neurological immune-mediated disorders. This clonotype was recorded at least ten times. No antigen is known for it. 2 million PBMCs stored at -80 C were the source of the unsorted libraries. One entry per CDR3 protein results from TCRdb running MiXCR on the 5' RACE reads. The table records tens of thousands of distinct CDR3 sequences, 3% to 4.5% of them present only once. CDR1 DFQATT and CDR2 SNEGSKA come from the germline V gene (reference sequence). V gave up 0 bases and J gave up 10 bases, with 19 bases separating them. The CDR3 is 16 amino acids. Findings and caveats of the study: Neither clinical nor MRI features were associated with the multiple sclerosis repertoire cluster.

The genes are TRBV20-1 and TRBJ1-6; possibly TRBD1 for D (5 bases). The sequencing input was PBMCs. This clonotype was sampled from a man aged 55-75 years with multiple sclerosis. In DNA, the CDR3 is TGCAGTGCTAGAGAATCGGCCAGGGAGGTGGACTCACCCCTCCACTTT. This sequence encodes CSARESAREVDSPLHF.